The 14 T cell receptor beta chains listed next were all sequenced from one sample in a study of identical twins. Each CDR3 protein gets one entry after TCRdb re-called the 5' RACE reads with MiXCR. The sample shows hundreds of thousands of distinct CDR3 sequences, approximately 6% of them seen only once. Specimen: naive T cells sorted from blood. The source of these receptors is a young man in good health.

There are many counts of this clonotype. V usage is TRBV4-1 and J usage is TRBJ2-3; 10 bases are shared with TRBD2. Germline values: CDR1 MGHRA, CDR2 YSYEKL. Germline trimming cut 6 bases from V and 7 bases from J; bases unmatched to any gene: 4. The CDR3 totals 13 residues. CDR3 DNA: TGCGCCAGCAGTACTAGCGGGATAAATACGCAGTATTTT. Translated, it gives CASSTSGINTQYF.

The sample holds many counts of this clonotype. The chain has TRBV11-2 and TRBJ2-1; weak D call: TRBD2 (5 bases). This CDR3 is 13 amino acids long. V dropped 5 bases and J dropped 4 bases, with 9 bases sitting between them. Germline assignment: CDR1 SGHAT and CDR2 FQNNGV. In DNA, the CDR3 is TGTGCCAGCAGCATCGTAGCGTACAATGAGCAGTTCTTC. It specifies CASSIVAYNEQFF. Together with reference TRBV11-2 and TRBJ2-1, the CDR3 gives the full variable domain: EAGVAQSPRYKIIEKRQSVAFWCNPISGHATLYWYQQILGQGPKLLIQFQNNGVVDDSQLPKDRFSAERLKGVDSTLKIQPAKLEDSAVYLCASSIVAYNEQFFGPGTRLTVL.

This clonotype appeared a few times. This chain links TRBV29-1 with TRBJ1-2; the D gene is possibly TRBD1 (5 bases). The V end was cut by 4 bases, the J end by 5 bases, with 17 bases between. In germline, CDR1 is SQVTM, CDR2 ANQGSEA. CDR3 length equals 14 residues. In nucleotides, the CDR3 is TGCAGCGTTGTGATCCCCGGGGGAGGTTATGGCTACACCTTC. This translates into CSVVIPGGGYGYTF.

This clonotype showed up many times. V and J are TRBV29-1 and TRBJ1-1; D not certain. CDR3 length: 13 amino acids. With 5 bases removed from V and 1 base from J, the gap between germline ends came to 11 bases. CDR1 and CDR2 (germline): SQVTM, ANQGSEA. This CDR3 reads CSVQVYENTEAFF. Here the CDR3 DNA reads TGCAGCGTTCAGGTATATGAGAACACTGAAGCTTTCTTT.

This clonotype has ten or more counts. A junction end diverges from the germline sequence, so it may reflect a read error. The chain employs TRBV11-2 and TRBJ2-1; 7 bases fit TRBD2. The CDR3 contains 13 residues. CDR1 SGHAT and CDR2 FQNNGV come from the germline V gene. The chain's CDR3 is CASSLVPASGLLF. For the CDR3, the DNA is TGTGCCAGCAGCTTAGTTCCGGCTAGCGGCCTTCTTTTC.

At least ten counts were recorded for this clonotype. The chain links TRBV20-1 to TRBJ2-1; the match to TRBD2 covers 8 bases. This CDR3 comprises 15 residues. V was pared by 4 bases and J by 3 bases, with 8 bases of the junction left unmatched. Germline CDR1 reads DFQATT; CDR2 reads SNEGSKA (reference sequence). The CDR3 is CSANVWTSSYNEQFF. The CDR3, as DNA: TGCAGTGCTAATGTTTGGACTAGCAGCTACAATGAGCAGTTCTTC.

This clonotype has just a few counts. The CDR3 reads CASSHGSGRGFYEQYF. In nucleotides, the CDR3 is TGTGCCAGCAGCCACGGTAGCGGGAGAGGGTTCTACGAGCAGTACTTC. This sequence joins TRBV3-1 and TRBJ2-7, with 9 bases fitting TRBD2. The CDR3 loop spans 16 amino acids. The V gene's germline CDR1 is LGHDT and CDR2 YNNKEL (reference sequence). Trimming took 3 bases from V and 3 from J; bases not matched to a gene: 9.

This clonotype was recorded at least ten times. The gene calls are TRBV5-1 and TRBJ2-5; no reliable D call. This CDR3 has 13 amino acids. CDR1 is SGHRS and CDR2 is YFSETQ in the germline V gene. Trimming stripped 4 bases from V and 0 bases from J, with 7 bases between. The CDR3 sequence: CASSVINQETQYF. The CDR3 DNA reads as TGCGCCAGCAGCGTCATAAACCAAGAGACCCAGTACTTC.

The rearrangement uses TRBV12-3 or TRBV12-4 and TRBJ2-2; possible D gene TRBD2, 6 bases. V was clipped by 6 bases and J by 0 bases, with 11 bases between them. CDR3 length: 15 amino acids. CDR3 sequence: CASRGTEANTGELFF. CDR3 bases: TGTGCCAGCAGGGGGACTGAAGCGAACACCGGGGAGCTGTTTTTT.

This chain connects TRBV18 to TRBJ2-3, with 10 bases that match TRBD2. V was clipped by 2 bases and J by 4 bases; unmatched bases: 6. The CDR3 runs to 16 residues. Germline lookup yields CDR1 KGHSH and CDR2 LQKENI. The CDR3 is CASSPGASGSSDTQYF. CDR3 nucleotide sequence: TGTGCCAGCTCACCAGGTGCTAGCGGGAGCTCAGATACGCAGTATTTT. Complete variable domain (other parts from reference TRBV18 and TRBJ2-3): NAGVMQNPRHLVRRRGQEARLRCSPMKGHSHVYWYRQLPEEGLKFMVYLQKENIIDESGMPKERFSAEFPKEGPSILRIQQVVRGDSAAYFCASSPGASGSSDTQYFGPGTRLTVL.

This chain connects TRBV20-1 to TRBJ2-1, with D possibly matching TRBD2 (6 bases). The CDR3 consists of 15 residues. V was cut by 7 bases and J by 0 bases, with 16 bases left in between. The germline V gene encodes CDR1 DFQATT and CDR2 SNEGSKA (reference sequence). The CDR3 loop reads CSVRWGDVSYNEQFF. As DNA, the CDR3 is TGCAGTGTTAGGTGGGGGGACGTCTCCTACAATGAGCAGTTCTTC.

In its sample, this clonotype was seen many times. V usage is TRBV7-2 and J usage is TRBJ1-5; no definite D call. V was shortened by 4 bases and J by 1 base, with 14 bases between the two germline ends. CDR1 SGHTA and CDR2 FQGNSA come from the germline V gene. The CDR3 has 16 residues. The CDR3 DNA follows: TGTGCCAGCAGCTACGGATTCGTAGAAAGCAATCAGCCCCAGCATTTT. Amino acids: CASSYGFVESNQPQHF.

The chain recombines TRBV27 with TRBJ2-7, with no clear D. The V end lost 4 bases, the J end lost 2 bases, and 9 bases lay between the germline ends. This CDR3 has 13 amino acids. CDR1 is MNHEY, CDR2 SMNVEV, per germline (reference sequence). Written as DNA, the CDR3 is TGTGCCAGCAGTTCCCGGGTACCCTACGAGCAGTACGTC. Translation: CASSSRVPYEQYV.

The gene calls are TRBV4-1 and TRBJ2-3, with D perhaps TRBD1 or TRBD2 (5 bases each). Germline V CDR1 and CDR2: MGHRA, YSYEKL. Trimming removed 5 bases at V and 4 bases at J, with 16 bases between. The CDR3 sequence is 15 residues long. The CDR3 here is CASSTLGDVPDTQYF. Here the CDR3 DNA reads TGCGCCAGCAGCACCCTTGGGGACGTCCCAGATACGCAGTATTTT.